The rows below give T cell receptor beta chains drawn from one sample of a study of cytomegalovirus exposure and HLA in healthy donors. TCRdb keeps only in-frame clones here, not all; method: immunoSEQ multiplex PCR. The sample carries more than 95,000 clones, 80% to 90% recorded once. The sequencing input was PBMCs. The receptors derive from a man aged 18 to 35 in good health and CMV-seropositive. Each CDR3 is given without its conserved first and last residue.

TRBJ1-5,TRBV4-3,ASSQGTSGYNQPQH
TRBJ2-5,TRBV29-1,SVDGWQGNTETQY
TRBJ2-6,TRBV5-6,ASSVVRDRPYSGANVLT
TRBJ2-7,TRBV5-1,ASSPGTGGSEQY
TRBJ1-5,TRBV2,ASRGRTGRNQPQH
TRBJ1-1,TRBV7-2,ASSLAFPRGTEAF
TRBJ1-2,TRBV5-8,ASSLPWEPPPNYGYT
TRBJ2-7,TRBV5-1,ASSAGTSGGGEQY
TRBJ2-6,TRBV19,ASSRGSGANVLT
TRBJ2-7,TRBV6-1,ASSENNRGSRYEQY
TRBJ1-1,TRBV30,AWSRSRGTEAF
TRBJ2-7,TRBV11-2,ASSYPGTGSYEQY
TRBJ1-1,TRBV19,ASSTRGGTEAF
TRBJ2-5,TRBV6-1,ASSEPGVWGQETQY
TRBJ1-2,TRBV19,ASSILGGDGYT
TRBJ1-5,TRBV2,ASGLTVGQGQPQH
TRBJ2-7,TRBV4-2,ASSLERQGTYEQY
TRBJ2-3,TRBV11-3,ASSPGRGNSDTQY
TRBJ1-5,TRBV5-1,ASSFDGQGNQPQH
TRBJ1-2,TRBV6-1,ASSQLNGYT
TRBJ1-5,TRBV27,ASKQKVHSNQPQH
TRBJ2-7,TRBV6-6,ASSYSYRGALNEQY
TRBJ2-7,TRBV7-9,ASSANLGTGGTYEQY
TRBJ1-2,TRBV2,ASMNGTSPGYT
TRBJ1-5,TRBV27,ASRADSQFNQPQH
TRBJ2-5,TRBV6-6,ASTRGPRETQY
TRBJ2-3,TRBV9,ASSVVGSGGPADTQY
TRBJ2-1,TRBV19,ASSILGQGYNEQF
TRBJ1-1,TRBV6-5,ASSSSGENTEAF
TRBJ2-3,TRBV27,ASSYPSTSGGSTDTQY
TRBJ1-5,TRBV27,ASSLSPGAGSNQPQH
TRBJ2-7,TRBV27,ASSHGGYEQY
TRBJ1-2,TRBV4-2,ASSQENSSPYGYT
TRBJ2-1,TRBV7-9,ASSLGGDLNEQF
TRBJ1-6,TRBV18,ASSQMYPGSSYNSPLH
TRBJ1-2,TRBV19,ASSPGTGLYGYT
TRBJ1-1,TRBV5-4,ASSLARQSGGGGAF
TRBJ2-7,TRBV5-6,ASSSRGQLSSYEQY
TRBJ1-4,TRBV7-9,ASSIQGSWEKLF
TRBJ1-1,TRBV21-1,ASSKAFDTNTEAF